The 28 T cell receptor beta chains reported below all come from one sample, sequenced in a study of blood T cell repertoires in COVID-19. Assay used: immunoSEQ multiplex PCR; TCRdb lists only in-frame clones, some missing. In the table there are 85,000 to 120,000 clones, 70% to 85% of which are singletons. Sample: peripheral blood. The receptors originated from a man aged 60-69 years with active or convalescent COVID-19.

The J gene is TRBJ1-1, the V gene TRBV5-1; tentatively, D is TRBD1 (5 bases). Between the trimmed V and J ends, which lost 3 bases and 0 bases, there was a span of 9 bases. Germline-derived CDR1 and CDR2 are SGHRS and YFSETQ. The CDR3 loop spans 14 amino acids. The CDR3 reads CASSSTTVNTEAFF. The CDR3 bases are TGCGCCAGCAGCTCGACGACAGTGAACACTGAAGCTTTCTTT.

This sequence joins TRBV3-1 (or the pseudogene TRBV3-2) and TRBJ1-2; 7 nucleotides match TRBD1. This CDR3 region has 15 residues. Germline CDR1 is LGHDT and CDR2 is YNNKEL (reference sequence). V gave up 3 bases and J gave up 8 bases; unmatched junction bases: 12. CDR3: CASSQALTGLHGYTF. CDR3 nucleotides: TGTGCCAGCAGCCAGGCGTTGACAGGGTTACACGGCTACACCTTC.

The sample holds one count of this clone. The rearrangement joins TRBV6-2 or TRBV6-3 to TRBJ2-3, with 8 bases identical to TRBD2. The CDR3 consists of 16 residues. Germline assignment: CDR1 MNHEY and CDR2 SVGEGT. V dropped 6 bases and J dropped 3; count of bases not matched to a gene: 11. The CDR3 DNA sequence: TGTGCCAGCAGCCCTACCAGCGGGAGCAGAACAGATACGCAGTATTTT. This sequence encodes CASSPTSGSRTDTQYF.

Ten or more counts support this clone. J is TRBJ1-5 and V is TRBV5-1; TRBD1 aligns across 8 bases. This CDR3 region has 15 residues. The germline V gene encodes CDR1 SGHRS and CDR2 YFSETQ. After removal of 0 bases from V and 7 bases from J, the junction contained 6 bases not matched to a gene. In DNA, the CDR3 is TGCGCCAGCAGCTTGGTGTCAGGGGGCGCGCAGCCCCAGCATTTT. This encodes CASSLVSGGAQPQHF.

V usage is TRBV4-1 and J usage is TRBJ2-4; TRBD1 agrees at 9 bases. The CDR3 covers 18 residues. Trimming removed 5 bases from V and 0 bases from J; junction bases left unmatched: 11. Germline-derived CDR1 and CDR2 are MGHRA and YSYEKL. The DNA of the CDR3 is TGCGCCAGCAGCTCCGGACAGGGGAGCCCACTAGCCAAAAACATTCAGTACTTC. Translated, it gives CASSSGQGSPLAKNIQYF.

V usage is TRBV7-2 and J usage is TRBJ2-5; D is unresolved. V was clipped by 0 bases and J by 2 bases, with 4 bases between them. The CDR3 runs 13 residues. Germline assignment: CDR1 SGHTA and CDR2 FQGNSA. The DNA for the CDR3 is TGTGCCAGCAGCTTAGCCCCTCAAGAGACCCAGTACTTC. This translates into CASSLAPQETQYF.

CDR3 sequence (DNA): TGCGCCAGCAGTGGTCAGGGAGGGGTTCGGGCTGAAGCTTTCTTT. It specifies CASSGQGGVRAEAFF. This sequence joins TRBV10-2 and TRBJ1-1, with D perhaps matching TRBD1 (5 bases). This CDR3 has 15 amino acids. Germline V gene sequence: CDR1 WSHSY, CDR2 SAAADI. V was cut by 4 bases and J by 6 bases, with 18 bases left in between.

This clone has just a few counts. The chain links TRBV6-1 to TRBJ1-5; TRBD1 might be the D (5 bases). Germline loops: CDR1 MNHNS, CDR2 SASEGT. The CDR3 sequence is 15 residues long. Trimming pared 2 bases from V and 5 bases from J, leaving 13 bases between. The CDR3 nucleotides read TGTGCCAGCAGTGAAATCCAGGAGGGGTATCAGCCCCAGCATTTT. Its protein product is CASSEIQEGYQPQHF.

This clone has a single count. The chain couples TRBV9 to TRBJ1-6; a weak D match, TRBD1 (5 bases). CDR1 is SGDLS and CDR2 is YYNGEE in the germline V gene. This CDR3 comprises 16 residues. V lost 0 bases to trimming and J lost 2 bases, with 9 bases between them. CDR3 loop: CASSVGPGPYNSPLHF. In DNA form, the CDR3 reads TGTGCCAGCAGCGTAGGCCCAGGGCCCTATAATTCACCCCTCCACTTT. Drawing the rest from reference TRBV9 and TRBJ1-6, the complete variable domain is DSGVTQTPKHLITATGQRVTLRCSPRSGDLSVYWYQQSLDQGLQFLIQYYNGEERAKGNILERFSAQQFPDLHSELNLSSLELGDSALYFCASSVGPGPYNSPLHFGNGTRLTVT.

V is TRBV3-1 (or the pseudogene TRBV3-2) and J is TRBJ2-4, with D perhaps TRBD1 (6 bases). Trimming left V 4 bases short and J 6 bases short, with 22 bases between. Germline CDR1 and CDR2: LGHDT and YNNKEL (reference sequence). CDR3 length equals 17 residues. The CDR3 DNA reads TGTGCCAGCAGCCTTGGATTTCAACAGGGTCCGTCAAACATTCAGTACTTC. Encoded protein: CASSLGFQQGPSNIQYF.

This clone was picked up one time. This rearrangement joins TRBV6-5 to TRBJ1-4; no clear D gene. From germline, CDR1 is MNHEY and CDR2 SVGAGI. This CDR3 comprises 12 residues. The V gene lost 8 bases and the J gene lost 8 bases, with 12 bases spanning the gap. This CDR3 reads CASGSRREKLFF. DNA of the CDR3: TGTGCCAGCGGGAGCCGGCGGGAAAAACTGTTTTTT.

V gene TRBV5-6 combines with J gene TRBJ2-4, with D possibly matching TRBD1 (5 bases). CDR1 is SGHDT and CDR2 is YYEEEE in the germline V gene. The CDR3 runs 14 residues. The V and J ends lost 2 bases and 1 base respectively, with 7 bases between them. In DNA form, the CDR3 reads TGTGCCAGCAGCTTTCCAGGGGCCAAAAACATTCAGTACTTC. It encodes CASSFPGAKNIQYF.

The chain recombines TRBV6-2 or TRBV6-3 with TRBJ2-5; 10 positions match TRBD2. V lost 2 bases and J lost 5; bases outside the gene matches: 11. This CDR3 has 17 residues. Germline V gene data show CDR1 as MNHEY and CDR2 as SVGEGT. In nucleotides, the CDR3 is TGTGCCAGCAGTTACGGGCTACTCCTAGCGGGAGTGGAGACCCAGTACTTC. As protein: CASSYGLLLAGVETQYF.

The rearrangement joins TRBV2 to TRBJ2-5, with 7 bases matching TRBD2. V trimming: 6 bases; J trimming: 5 bases; junction bases outside the gene matches: 6. This CDR3 comprises 13 residues. In germline, CDR1 is SNHLY, CDR2 FYNNEI. The CDR3 nucleotides read TGTGCCAGCAGAAGGACTAGGTCGGAGACCCAGTACTTC. Translation: CASRRTRSETQYF.

The chain links TRBV5-8 to TRBJ2-7, with D unresolved. Trimming left V 4 bases short and J 6 bases short, with 8 bases between. The CDR3 is 11 residues long. Germline values: CDR1 SGHTS, CDR2 YDEGEE. CDR3 amino acids: CASSPFGEQYF. The CDR3 nucleotides read TGTGCCAGCAGCCCCTTCGGCGAGCAGTACTTC.

The chain has TRBV19 and TRBJ2-6, with a weak D call TRBD1 (6 bases). The CDR3 sequence is 13 residues long. Trimming left V 11 bases short and J 1 base short, with 9 bases between. Germline CDR1 and CDR2: LNHDA and SQIVND (reference sequence). The CDR3 bases are TGTGCCTCCACAGGGTCTGGGGCCAACGTCCTGACTTTC. Translating it yields CASTGSGANVLTF.

J is TRBJ1-3 and V is TRBV28, with 8 bases that match TRBD1. This CDR3 has 14 amino acids. After removal of 6 bases from V and 2 bases from J, the junction contained 3 bases not matched to a gene. Germline CDR1 reads MDHEN; CDR2 reads SYDVKM. CDR3 nucleotides: TGTGCCAGCAGACCGACAGGGGCTGGAAACACCATATATTTT. Amino acid sequence: CASRPTGAGNTIYF. The full variable domain, its missing parts supplied by reference TRBV28 and TRBJ1-3, is DVKVTQSSRYLVKRTGEKVFLECVQDMDHENMFWYRQDPGLGLRLIYFSYDVKMKEKGDIPEGYSVSREKKERFSLILESASTNQTSMYLCASRPTGAGNTIYFGEGSWLTVV.

The chain carries TRBV30 and TRBJ2-1; 9 nucleotides agree with TRBD1. The germline V gene encodes CDR1 GTSNPN and CDR2 SVGIG (reference sequence). This CDR3 spans 13 amino acids. With 3 bases clipped from V and 9 bases from J, the junction kept 6 bases outside the gene matches. In DNA form, the CDR3 reads TGTGCCTGGAGGGGACAGGGAATGGGTGAGCAGTTCTTC. This gives the protein CAWRGQGMGEQFF.

The CDR3: CASSLVAEETQYF. As DNA, the CDR3 is TGTGCCAGCAGCTTGGTGGCAGAAGAGACCCAGTACTTC. This chain uses TRBV5-6 with TRBJ2-5, with D unclear. This CDR3 contains 13 residues. Germline CDR1 SGHDT, CDR2 YYEEEE. With 0 bases removed from V and 3 bases from J, the gap between germline ends came to 6 bases.

This clone was seen a few times. The V gene is TRBV12-5, the J gene TRBJ1-5, with TRBD1 identical over 12 bases. Trimming took 5 bases from V and 2 from J; bases not matched to a gene: 7. This CDR3 is 17 amino acids long. The germline V gene has CDR1 LGHNT and CDR2 FRNRAP. CDR3 region: CASGAGTGGVGNQPQHF. The CDR3 bases are TGTGCTAGTGGTGCCGGGACAGGGGGCGTGGGCAATCAGCCCCAGCATTTT.

V usage is TRBV6-5 and J usage is TRBJ1-5, with a tentative D call TRBD1 (6 bases). CDR3 size: 14 residues. Germline CDR1 MNHEY, CDR2 SVGAGI. Trimming stripped 6 bases from V and 4 bases from J, with 13 bases between. CDR3 DNA: TGTGCCAGCAGCCTGACAGGTCTAAATCAGCCCCAGCATTTT. This sequence encodes CASSLTGLNQPQHF.

The chain uses TRBV18 and TRBJ1-5; D is undetermined. The CDR3 totals 14 residues. With 2 bases removed from V and 2 bases from J, the gap between germline ends came to 7 bases. In germline, CDR1 is KGHSH, CDR2 LQKENI. Written as DNA, the CDR3 is TGTGCCAGCTCACCAAGCGGGGGCAATCAGCCCCAGCATTTT. It encodes CASSPSGGNQPQHF.

In DNA form, the CDR3 reads TGTGCCAGCGCAGATTTGGAGACCCAGTACTTC. Amino acids: CASADLETQYF. The V gene is TRBV2, the J gene TRBJ2-5, with unresolved D. This CDR3 contains 11 residues. Per the germline V gene, CDR1 is SNHLY and CDR2 is FYNNEI. The V end lost 8 bases, the J end lost 5 bases, and 9 bases lay between the germline ends.

The V and J genes are TRBV18 and TRBJ1-5, with 9 positions matching TRBD1. The CDR3 is 14 residues long. Germline assignment: CDR1 KGHSH and CDR2 LQKENI. J lost 4 bases, V lost 5 bases, and 3 bases had no gene match. CDR3 protein: CASSSGQGNQPQHF. CDR3 bases: TGTGCCAGCTCATCCGGACAGGGGAATCAGCCCCAGCATTTT.

The rearrangement joins TRBV28 to TRBJ1-2, with D unresolved. The V end was cut by 1 base, the J end by 5 bases, with 5 bases between. Germline values: CDR1 MDHEN, CDR2 SYDVKM. The CDR3 has 12 residues. CDR3 protein: CASSLSEYGYTF. The CDR3 region has the DNA TGTGCCAGCAGTTTATCAGAATATGGCTACACCTTC.

The genes are TRBV11-2 and TRBJ2-1; D is unclear. The CDR3 length is 15 residues. V gave up 1 base and J gave up 0 bases, with 7 bases separating them. Germline-derived CDR1 and CDR2 are SGHAT and FQNNGV. The CDR3 spells CASSLGPSSYNEQFF. The CDR3 region has the DNA TGTGCCAGCAGCTTAGGCCCGAGCTCCTACAATGAGCAGTTCTTC.

The table lists this clone with a count of one. The V call is TRBV27, the J call TRBJ2-1; TRBD2 aligns across 9 bases. With V trimmed by 8 bases and J by 8 bases, 13 bases remained unmatched. The CDR3 is 15 residues long. In germline, CDR1 is MNHEY, CDR2 SMNVEV (reference sequence). DNA for the CDR3: TGTGCCAGCCGAAACTGGGGCGGGAGGGGTGATGAGCAGTTCTTC. Its translation: CASRNWGGRGDEQFF.

The CDR3 protein is CASSPTGLAGGPDEQFF. The DNA of the CDR3 is TGTGCCAGCTCTCCTACCGGACTAGCGGGAGGGCCTGATGAGCAGTTCTTC. The chain joins TRBV18 to TRBJ2-1; TRBD2 agrees at 15 bases. Germline V gene data show CDR1 as KGHSH and CDR2 as LQKENI. The V segment lost 6 bases and the J segment 8 bases; nucleotides outside the gene matches: 11. The CDR3 consists of 17 residues.